The 27 T cell receptor beta chains below were found in one sample sequenced in a study of cytomegalovirus exposure and HLA in healthy donors. With 60 Vbeta and 13 Jbeta primers, the PCR was carried out. Libraries were prepared by immunoSEQ multiplex PCR; TCRdb keeps only in-frame clonotypes and omits some of them. Of about 190,000 clones in the sample, about four fifths are singletons; the top ten hold approximately 6%. The source material was PBMCs. Receptors were obtained from a woman in her 30s in good health and CMV-seropositive.

This clone was detected only a few times. This sequence joins TRBV28 and TRBJ2-5, with 11 bases lining up with TRBD2. V shed 7 bases and J 2 bases; nucleotides not matched to a gene: 18. CDR3 length equals 19 residues. The germline V gene encodes CDR1 MDHEN and CDR2 SYDVKM. The CDR3 loop reads CASTALLAGAAGRQETQYF. In DNA, the CDR3 is TGTGCCAGCACCGCCCTACTAGCGGGAGCCGCCGGTAGACAAGAGACCCAGTACTTC.

This rearrangement joins TRBV28 to TRBJ2-7, with D possibly TRBD1 on 6 matching bases. Germline CDR1 MDHEN, CDR2 SYDVKM. V was trimmed by 6 bases and J by 4 bases, leaving 19 bases between them. The CDR3 extends over 15 amino acids. CDR3 protein: CASRQPGQDLYEQYF. DNA of the CDR3: TGTGCCAGCAGACAGCCGGGACAAGATCTTTACGAGCAGTACTTC.

The chain couples TRBV4-2 to TRBJ2-3; D gene unclear. Germline V gene sequence: CDR1 LGHNA, CDR2 YNFKEQ. The V gene lost 1 base and the J gene lost 4 bases, with 6 bases spanning the gap. CDR3 length: 13 residues. The DNA for the CDR3 is TGTGCCAGCAGCCAAGTTCGGGCAGATACGCAGTATTTT. Encoded protein: CASSQVRADTQYF.

Here the CDR3 reads CASSLVAGAAYEQYF. The CDR3 bases are TGTGCCAGCAGCTTGGTTGCGGGGGCTGCCTACGAGCAGTACTTC. The gene calls are TRBV5-4 and TRBJ2-7; possible D gene TRBD2, 7 bases. The CDR3 is 15 residues long. From germline, CDR1 is SGHNT and CDR2 YYREEE (reference sequence). Trimming cost V 0 bases and J 2 bases, with 12 bases left between them.

CDR3 bases: TGTGCCAGCAGCTTAGCGGGGGGGCTGGGCACAGATACGCAGTATTTT. Amino acids: CASSLAGGLGTDTQYF. The V gene is TRBV5-6, the J gene TRBJ2-3, with 10 bases aligning to TRBD2. V dropped 2 bases and J dropped 1; count of bases not matched to a gene: 4. CDR3 length: 16 amino acids. The V gene's germline CDR1 is SGHDT and CDR2 YYEEEE.

This chain uses TRBV6-5 with TRBJ2-1, with 10 bases fitting TRBD2. The junction had 6 bases not matched to a gene; V was cut back by 6 bases and J by 7 bases. This CDR3 is built from 14 residues. Germline loops: CDR1 MNHEY, CDR2 SVGAGI. The CDR3 region is CASRIAGGRNEQFF. CDR3 sequence (DNA): TGTGCCAGCAGAATAGCGGGGGGCCGAAATGAGCAGTTCTTC.

The V gene is TRBV7-6, the J gene TRBJ2-1; D might be TRBD2 (5 bases). The V and J ends lost 4 bases and 1 base respectively, with 14 bases between them. The germline gives CDR1 SGHVS, CDR2 FNYEAQ. The CDR3 length is 16 residues. The CDR3: CASSSLASPSYNEQFF. The CDR3 DNA follows: TGTGCCAGCAGCTCCTTGGCTAGCCCTTCCTACAATGAGCAGTTCTTC.

The chain recombines TRBV5-4 with TRBJ2-2; the D is unclear. Deletions cut 3 bases from V and 0 bases from J, with 9 bases between. This CDR3 is 15 amino acids long. Germline CDR1 SGHNT, CDR2 YYREEE (reference sequence). The CDR3 is CASSSRGANTGELFF. Here the CDR3 DNA reads TGTGCCAGCAGCTCTAGAGGAGCGAACACCGGGGAGCTGTTTTTT.

This sequence joins TRBV25-1 and TRBJ2-1; D unclear. Deletions cut 4 bases from V and 8 bases from J, with 6 bases between. The CDR3 totals 11 residues. Germline V lookup: CDR1 MGHDK, CDR2 SYGVNS. The CDR3 is CASSAGHEQFF. The CDR3 bases are TGTGCCAGCAGTGCCGGTCATGAGCAGTTCTTC. The full variable domain, in which reference TRBV25-1 and TRBJ2-1 provide the parts outside the CDR3, is EADIYQTPRYLVIGTGKKITLECSQTMGHDKMYWYQQDPGMELHLIHYSYGVNSTEKGDLSSESTVSRIRTEHFPLTLESARPSHTSQYLCASSAGHEQFFGPGTRLTVL.

The rearrangement uses TRBV6-6 and TRBJ1-5; 8 bases align to TRBD1. Looked up from germline, CDR1 is MNHNY and CDR2 is SVGAGI (reference sequence). V was clipped by 0 bases and J by 4 bases; unmatched bases: 5. This CDR3 contains 16 residues. The chain's CDR3 is CASSYSNQGANQPQHF. CDR3 DNA sequence: TGTGCCAGCAGTTACTCGAATCAGGGGGCGAATCAGCCCCAGCATTTT.

This chain joins TRBV7-3 and TRBJ2-5; D unresolved. CDR1 is SGHTA and CDR2 is FQGTGA in the germline V gene. This CDR3 spans 13 amino acids. V dropped 5 bases and J dropped 6 bases, with 13 bases sitting between them. CDR3 sequence (DNA): TGTGCCAGCAGCCCCTCGCAGAAACAGACCCAGTACTTC. Residues: CASSPSQKQTQYF.

The chain employs TRBV5-8 and TRBJ1-5; 7 nucleotides line up with TRBD1. The V gene end was trimmed by 4 bases and the J gene end by 6 bases; junction bases not matched to a gene: 10. There are 15 residues in the CDR3. CDR1 is SGHTS and CDR2 is YDEGEE in the germline V gene. The CDR3 loop is CASSLGTQGGQPQHF. The CDR3 region has the DNA TGTGCCAGCAGCCTCGGGACTCAGGGGGGTCAGCCCCAGCATTTT. The full variable domain, its missing parts supplied by reference TRBV5-8 and TRBJ1-5, is EAGVTQSPTHLIKTRGQQATLRCSPISGHTSVYWYQQALGLGLQFLLWYDEGEERNRGNFPPRFSGRQFPNYSSELNVNALELEDSALYLCASSLGTQGGQPQHFGDGTRLSIL.

The rearrangement links TRBV28 to TRBJ2-6; D not resolved. There are 14 residues in the CDR3. V was pared by 7 bases and J by 4 bases, with 11 bases between. CDR1 and CDR2 (germline): MDHEN, SYDVKM. CDR3 sequence (DNA): TGTGCCAGCACCCCGGGTGGAGGGGCCAACGTCCTGACTTTC. It is translated as CASTPGGGANVLTF.

This chain joins TRBV19 and TRBJ2-1; 9 bases align to TRBD2. This CDR3 region has 16 residues. Germline CDR1 reads LNHDA; CDR2 reads SQIVND (reference sequence). V gave up 5 bases and J gave up 0 bases; unmatched junction bases: 5. Written as DNA, the CDR3 is TGTGCCAGTAGTCCATTTAGCGGGAGCTCCTACAATGAGCAGTTCTTC. It yields the protein CASSPFSGSSYNEQFF.

The rearrangement links TRBV6-6 to TRBJ2-3; possibly TRBD1 for D (6 bases). V lost 10 bases, J lost 5 bases, and 16 bases lay in between. The CDR3 length is 13 residues. CDR1 and CDR2 from the germline V gene are MNHNY and SVGAGI (reference sequence). CDR3 in DNA: TGTGCCATCACGTCTCGAGGGGGAGATACGCAGTATTTT. The encoded protein is CAITSRGGDTQYF.

The rearrangement joins TRBV7-2 to TRBJ2-7, with D hard to call. Germline-derived CDR1 and CDR2 are SGHTA and FQGNSA. V lost 6 bases and J 3 bases, leaving 12 bases between the germline ends. The CDR3 loop spans 13 amino acids. The CDR3 DNA reads TGTGCCAGCAGACCCGATAGCCGCTACGAGCAGTACTTC. Its translation is CASRPDSRYEQYF.

The chain links TRBV7-9 to TRBJ1-3, with unresolved D. V gave up 4 bases and J gave up 3 bases, with 13 bases separating them. The CDR3 loop spans 15 amino acids. CDR1 SEHNR and CDR2 FQNEAQ come from the germline V gene (reference sequence). CDR3 sequence (DNA): TGTGCCAGCAGCTCAACAACGGGGATTGGAAACACCATATATTTT. It specifies CASSSTTGIGNTIYF.

The V and J genes are TRBV13 and TRBJ2-5; the D gene is possibly TRBD1 (6 bases). V lost 5 bases and J lost 5, with 12 bases in between. This CDR3 has 13 amino acids. The germline V gene has CDR1 PRHDT and CDR2 FYEKMQ (reference sequence). Written as DNA, the CDR3 is TGTGCCAGCAGCCCCCCGAGGGGGGAGACCCAGTACTTC. Protein: CASSPPRGETQYF.

The chain carries TRBV5-1 and TRBJ1-1; D is unresolved. The germline V gene encodes CDR1 SGHRS and CDR2 YFSETQ. Trimming shortened V by 5 bases and J by 7 bases, and 9 bases separated the two germline ends. The CDR3 runs 11 residues. The CDR3 is CASRTGVEAFF. In DNA form, the CDR3 reads TGCGCCAGCAGGACGGGAGTTGAAGCTTTCTTT. Full variable domain (remainder filled in from reference TRBV5-1 and TRBJ1-1): KAGVTQTPRYLIKTRGQQVTLSCSPISGHRSVSWYQQTPGQGLQFLFEYFSETQRNKGNFPGRFSGRQFSNSRSEMNVSTLELGDSALYLCASRTGVEAFFGQGTRLTVV.

The chain has TRBV19 and TRBJ2-7; tentatively, D is TRBD2 (7 bases). V lost 3 bases and J 2 bases, leaving 14 bases between the germline ends. The V gene's germline CDR1 is LNHDA and CDR2 SQIVND (reference sequence). This CDR3 comprises 15 residues. CDR3 loop: CASSMGTGTTYEQYF. In DNA form, the CDR3 reads TGTGCCAGTAGTATGGGCACAGGGACTACCTACGAGCAGTACTTC.

The V gene is TRBV5-1, the J gene TRBJ2-3, with TRBD2 identical over 9 bases. Losses at the gene ends were 2 bases for V and 7 bases for J; bases not matched to a gene: 11. The length of the CDR3 is 16 residues. Germline CDR1 is SGHRS and CDR2 is YFSETQ. The CDR3 is CASSFLLEREDYTQYF. The CDR3 DNA follows: TGCGCCAGCAGCTTTCTCCTTGAGCGGGAGGATTATACGCAGTATTTT.

The chain employs TRBV9 and TRBJ2-7; TRBD1 agrees at 9 bases. The CDR3 has 15 amino acids. The trim removed 4 bases at V and 5 bases at J, leaving 10 bases unmatched. Germline V gives CDR1 SGDLS, CDR2 YYNGEE. Here the CDR3 DNA reads TGTGCCAGCAGCCCCTTTAGGGACAGGGCTCACGAGCAGTACTTC. This sequence encodes CASSPFRDRAHEQYF.

Only a few counts were recorded for this clone. The rearrangement links TRBV15 to TRBJ1-5; D not certain. Germline CDR1 is LNHNV and CDR2 is YYDKDF (reference sequence). The CDR3 length is 14 residues. Trimming left V 11 bases short and J 5 bases short, with 19 bases between. The CDR3 DNA follows: TGTGCCCTCCCCGGCAGGCCCCTGGATCAGCCCCAGCATTTT. Its translation is CALPGRPLDQPQHF. Looking up the rest from reference TRBV15 and TRBJ1-5 gives the full variable domain: DAMVIQNPRYQVTQFGKPVTLSCSQTLNHNVMYWYQQKSSQAPKLLFHYYDKDFNNEADTPDNFQSRRPNTSFCFLDIRSPGLGDTAMYLCALPGRPLDQPQHFGDGTRLSIL.

V and J are TRBV2 and TRBJ1-4; possibly TRBD1 for D (6 bases). CDR1 SNHLY and CDR2 FYNNEI come from the germline V gene. The ends were cut back, 6 bases at V and 7 bases at J, with 9 bases in the middle. The CDR3 has 12 residues. The CDR3 loop reads CASRQGGEKLFF. The CDR3, as DNA: TGTGCCAGCAGACAGGGTGGTGAAAAACTGTTTTTT.

Notes on this clone: The junction does not match germline at one end; this may be a read error. The chain carries TRBV7-7 and TRBJ2-3; unclear D gene. Germline CDR1 SSHAT, CDR2 FNYEAQ (reference sequence). The length of the CDR3 is 18 residues. CDR3 amino acids: CASSPSALLNPVTDTQYF. As DNA, the CDR3 is TGTGCTAGCAGCCCCTCCGCCTTACTAAATCCGGTAACGGATACGCAGTATTTT.

The chain couples TRBV27 to TRBJ1-2, with a weak D call TRBD1 (6 bases). CDR1 and CDR2 from the germline V gene are MNHEY and SMNVEV (reference sequence). The CDR3 loop spans 14 amino acids. Trimming took 4 bases from V and 6 from J, leaving 15 bases between them. The CDR3 is CASSWGGQGHGYTF. CDR3 bases: TGTGCCAGCAGTTGGGGGGGGCAGGGCCATGGCTACACCTTC.

This clone showed up just once. The chain has TRBV29-1 and TRBJ2-3; 7 bases align to TRBD1. The CDR3 loop spans 14 amino acids. With 7 bases clipped from V and 2 bases from J, the junction kept 9 bases outside the gene matches. The germline CDR1 and CDR2 sequences are SQVTM and ANQGSEA. CDR3: CSESKGAVTDTQYF. The CDR3 nucleotides are TGCAGCGAATCAAAGGGGGCGGTCACAGATACGCAGTATTTT.